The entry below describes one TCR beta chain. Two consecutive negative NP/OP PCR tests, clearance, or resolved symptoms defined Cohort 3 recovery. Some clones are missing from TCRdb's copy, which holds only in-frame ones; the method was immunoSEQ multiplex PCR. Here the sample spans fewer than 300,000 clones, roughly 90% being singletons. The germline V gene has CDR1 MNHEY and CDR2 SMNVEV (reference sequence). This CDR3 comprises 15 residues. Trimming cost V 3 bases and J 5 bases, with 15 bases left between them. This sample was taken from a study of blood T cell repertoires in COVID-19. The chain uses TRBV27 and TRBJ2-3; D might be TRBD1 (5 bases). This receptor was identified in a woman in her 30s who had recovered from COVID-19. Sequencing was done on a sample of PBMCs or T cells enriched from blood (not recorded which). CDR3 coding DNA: TGTGCCAGCAGTTTTAGGGGCACCTTCGGAGATACGCAGTATTTT. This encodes CASSFRGTFGDTQYF.